This T cell receptor (beta chain) was sequenced in a study of shared clonotypes between healthy human individuals. As for the study in general: Per donor, three plates held CD4 naive cells, three held CD4 memory, two held CD8 naive and one held CD8 memory. General study points: A generally larger estimated richness was seen in naive subsets than in memory subsets. Clonotypes which were not shared had lower generation probabilities than clonotypes that all four donors shared.

Original analysis: Filtering was not the same, since immunoSEQ gave junction-only sequences without quality scores. The table came from immunoSEQ multiplex PCR; TCRdb's copy has only in-frame clones and leaves some out. Clone size and the V and J calls come from that table; the DNA yielded D and trimming. The data show hundreds of thousands of clones, with 92% seen just once and 20% to 25% held by the top ten. Concerning this clone: As yet, its antigen is unknown.

As defined, naive CD8 cells were CD45RO-negative and positively selected for CCR7, with terminally differentiated effector memory CD45RA+ cells excluded. Germline V lookup: CDR1 SEHNR, CDR2 FQNEAQ (reference sequence). J lost 5 bases, V lost 0 bases, and 8 bases had no gene match. The CDR3 is 16 amino acids. The J gene is TRBJ1-1, the V gene TRBV7-9; TRBD1 matches 8 bases. Sequencing used naive CD8+ T cells sorted from blood. The clonotype comes from a man aged 30 to 39 in good health. This CDR3 reads CASSLANDRGITEAFF. The CDR3 region has the DNA TGTGCCAGCAGCTTAGCAAACGACAGGGGTATTACTGAAGCTTTCTTT.